The count of the clone carrying this T cell receptor (beta chain) is one. The sample is drawn from a study of blood T cell repertoires in COVID-19. Study details: T cells, B-cell-depleted T cells, or PBMCs provided the cDNA or gDNA that served as material.

Authors' processing steps: Amplifying reference gene primers gave estimates of nucleated cell counts. The data were produced by immunoSEQ multiplex PCR, yet TCRdb's version contains in-frame clones alone and is incomplete. The DNA was the basis for D and trimming; V, J and clone size are from that table. Of 120,000 or so clones in the sample, around three quarters were seen once. This sequence was found in a man aged 40-55 years with active or convalescent COVID-19. Material: peripheral blood.

The CDR3 DNA reads TGTGCCACCCGGGACTCCAGGATGGATGGCTACACCTTC. This sequence encodes CATRDSRMDGYTF. The J gene is TRBJ1-2, the V gene TRBV19; maybe TRBD1 (5 bases). V lost 10 bases and J lost 6, with 18 bases in between. The CDR3 consists of 13 residues. In germline, CDR1 is LNHDA, CDR2 SQIVND (reference sequence).